These T cell receptor beta chains were read from a single sample in a study of blood T cell repertoires in COVID-19. Measured with immunoSEQ multiplex PCR; TCRdb has only the in-frame clones, and not every one. The profile covers fewer than 300,000 clones, with 88% appearing a single time and 1.2% taken by the ten largest. Sequencing input: PBMCs or T cells enriched from blood (not recorded which). The receptors originated from a woman aged 40-49 years with acute COVID-19. CDR3s include the opening cysteine and the closing phenylalanine or tryptophan. The D gene is left open where the match is weak. Only part of the rows carry a size: once, few, many, or a class if the clone is expanded.

D: NA; J: TRBJ1-4; size: NA; V: TRBV30; DNA: TGTGCCTGTGAAGCTGGTACTAATGAAAAACTGTTTTTT; CDR3: CACEAGTNEKLFF
D: NA; J: TRBJ1-5; size: NA; V: TRBV11-2; DNA: TGTGCCAGCAGCCTGGGGGGCGGGGGTTGGCCCCAGCATTTT; CDR3: CASSLGGGGWPQHF
D: NA; J: TRBJ2-7; size: NA; V: TRBV27; DNA: TGTGCCAGCAGTTTTTACTCCCGGACATCCGAGCAGTACTTC; CDR3: CASSFYSRTSEQYF
D: NA; J: TRBJ1-1; size: NA; V: TRBV12-3/TRBV12-4; DNA: TGTGCCAGCGCGTTTGTAGAGAACACTGAAGCTTTCTTT; CDR3: CASAFVENTEAFF
D: NA; J: TRBJ1-1; size: NA; V: TRBV7-9; DNA: TGTGCCAGCAGCCCAGACAGCTTGAACACTGAAGCTTTCTTT; CDR3: CASSPDSLNTEAFF
D: TRBD2; J: TRBJ2-3; size: NA; V: TRBV5-1; DNA: TGCGCCAGCAGCCAACTGACTAGCGGCACAGATACGCAGTATTTT; CDR3: CASSQLTSGTDTQYF
D: NA; J: TRBJ1-1; size: NA; V: TRBV5-1; DNA: TGCGCCAGCAGCTTGATCTTAGCGACGAACACTGAAGCTTTCTTT; CDR3: CASSLILATNTEAFF
D: NA; J: TRBJ1-1; size: NA; V: TRBV7-8; DNA: TGTGCCAGCAGCCCTACGCCCGTCGGGGGAAGGACTGAAGCTTTCTTT; CDR3: CASSPTPVGGRTEAFF
D: TRBD1; J: TRBJ1-2; size: NA; V: TRBV9; DNA: TGTGCCAGCAGCGTAGAGGTGACAGGGAACTATGGCTACACCTTC; CDR3: CASSVEVTGNYGYTF
D: NA; J: TRBJ1-5; size: NA; V: TRBV28; DNA: TGTGCCAGCAGTTTAGGGCACACGCAGCCCCAGCATTTT; CDR3: CASSLGHTQPQHF
D: TRBD2; J: TRBJ2-1; size: NA; V: TRBV7-3; DNA: TGTGCCAGCAGTTTTACTAGCGGGAGGGCCAAAATCAATGAGCAGTTCTTC; CDR3: CASSFTSGRAKINEQFF
D: NA; J: TRBJ1-2; size: NA; V: TRBV24-1; DNA: TGTGCCACCAGTCCCACACATTACAGGACCGGCTACACCTTC; CDR3: CATSPTHYRTGYTF
D: NA; J: TRBJ1-1; size: NA; V: TRBV5-1; DNA: TGCGCCAGCAGCTTAGGGGCCCGCCCGATGAACACTGAAGCTTTCTTT; CDR3: CASSLGARPMNTEAFF
D: TRBD1; J: TRBJ1-2; size: NA; V: TRBV7-6; DNA: TGTGCCAGCAGCTTGGGACAGGGGCCCCTCTATGGCTACACCTTC; CDR3: CASSLGQGPLYGYTF
D: TRBD2; J: TRBJ2-3; size: NA; V: TRBV13; DNA: TGTGCCAGCAGCTTGACTAGCGGCCCCCCTGGGACAGATACGCAGTATTTT; CDR3: CASSLTSGPPGTDTQYF
D: TRBD2; J: TRBJ2-5; size: NA; V: TRBV18; DNA: TGTGCCAGCTCACCCGTAGCGGGTATTCAAGAGACCCAGTACTTC; CDR3: CASSPVAGIQETQYF
D: TRBD1; J: TRBJ2-2; size: NA; V: TRBV7-6; DNA: TGTGCCAGCAGCTTAGGACCGGTGGACAGGGGGCAATCCGGGGAGCTGTTTTTT; CDR3: CASSLGPVDRGQSGELFF
D: NA; J: TRBJ2-3; size: NA; V: TRBV9; DNA: TGTGCCAGCAGCGTAGCGGGATATGGGACAGATACGCAGTATTTT; CDR3: CASSVAGYGTDTQYF
D: TRBD2; J: TRBJ2-5; size: once; V: TRBV28; DNA: TGTGCCAGCAGTTTTAGGGGAGCGGGAGGGGAGACCCAGTACTTC; CDR3: CASSFRGAGGETQYF
D: TRBD2; J: TRBJ2-3; size: NA; V: TRBV4-1; DNA: TGCGCCAGCAGCCAAATTCTAGCGGCACGGGGCACAGATACGCAGTATTTT; CDR3: CASSQILAARGTDTQYF
D: NA; J: TRBJ2-3; size: NA; V: TRBV28; DNA: TGTGCCAGCAGTATAGCGGATACTAGCACAGATACGCAGTATTTT; CDR3: CASSIADTSTDTQYF
D: NA; J: TRBJ1-2; size: NA; V: TRBV11-3; DNA: TGTGCCAGCAGCTTAGATTCAGGGTACCACGGCTACACCTTC; CDR3: CASSLDSGYHGYTF